One T cell receptor beta chain is described in this entry. Its specificity is unknown. This sample stems from a study of T cells expressing NK-cell markers. Study-wide results and limits: Expanded NKG2C+ T cell clones had unclear HCMV specificity. NKG2C+ dominant clonotypes from more than 5 donors made up roughly 1.0-7.0% of CD8+ T cells. Several donors likewise had their CD3+CD56-NKG2C+ fraction led by these clonotypes.

This CDR3 is built from 12 residues. Germline loops: CDR1 DFQATT, CDR2 SNEGSKA (reference sequence). Scientists made TCR beta cDNA using 5'RACE template switching with UMIs. TCRdb processed the 5' RACE reads again and assigns one entry to each CDR3 protein, with no DNA. Recorded for this sample: around 280,000 distinct CDR3 sequences. The gene calls are TRBV20-1 and TRBJ2-1; TCRdb's D gene call, TRBD1, goes unchecked for lack of DNA. Material for sequencing was blood T cells: a sorted CD56 or NKG2C T cell subset, CD4+ or CD8+ T cells, or bulk PBMC T cells (not recorded which). This TCR derives from a man aged 18 to 29 in good health. The CDR3 here is CSSGLGFNEQFF.